Below, 18 T cell receptor beta chains from the same sample are listed, as sequenced in a study of identical twins. TCRdb re-analysed the 5' RACE reads in MiXCR, keeping a single row per CDR3 protein. The sample holds about 470,000 distinct CDR3 sequences, roughly 24% seen once. These same data were also listed under a study on T cells expressing NK-cell markers.

The source material was CD4+ T cells sorted from blood. The source is a woman aged 18-29 years in good health.

The V and J genes are TRBV5-1 and TRBJ2-2; D possibly corresponds to TRBD1 (5 bases). Trimming shortened V by 4 bases and J by 6 bases, and 19 bases separated the two germline ends. Germline CDR1 reads SGHRS; CDR2 reads YFSETQ. The CDR3 has 16 residues. The CDR3 region has the DNA TGCGCCAGCAGCCCCCTGATGGGGCAGGGCGCCGGGGAGCTGTTTTTT. Protein: CASSPLMGQGAGELFF.

This clonotype showed up just a few times. CDR3 residues: CSAGAGQSTDTQYF. In nucleotides, the CDR3 is TGCAGCGCGGGCGCAGGTCAGAGCACAGATACGCAGTATTTT. The rearrangement links TRBV29-1 to TRBJ2-3; D remains ambiguous. Germline V lookup: CDR1 SQVTM, CDR2 ANQGSEA. V gave up 7 bases and J gave up 0 bases, with 14 bases separating them. CDR3 length: 14 residues.

This clonotype has just a few counts. The chain employs TRBV4-3 and TRBJ2-1; no definite D call. This CDR3 spans 15 amino acids. CDR1 and CDR2 from the germline V gene are LGHNA and YSLEER. Trimming took off 1 base at V and 2 bases at J, with 9 bases between the two ends. The CDR3 region is CASSQALDPYNEQFF. CDR3 nucleotides: TGCGCCAGCAGCCAAGCCCTGGACCCCTACAATGAGCAGTTCTTC.

This clonotype appeared a few times. V usage is TRBV29-1 and J usage is TRBJ1-1, with D possibly being TRBD1 (5 bases). The CDR3 has 12 amino acids. V lost 7 bases to trimming and J lost 0 bases, with 9 bases between them. Germline V gene data show CDR1 as SQVTM and CDR2 as ANQGSEA. CDR3 nucleotide sequence: TGCAGCGGGGGGGTCATGAACACTGAAGCTTTCTTT. This codes for CSGGVMNTEAFF.

The chain recombines TRBV5-4 with TRBJ2-1; D call uncertain. Germline values: CDR1 SGHNT, CDR2 YYREEE (reference sequence). The CDR3 spans 13 residues. V lost 7 bases and J lost 6, with 14 bases in between. The DNA of the CDR3 is TGTGCCAGCGGGGTTAGCTACCCCAATGAGCAGTTCTTC. It encodes CASGVSYPNEQFF.

The chain recombines TRBV12-3 or TRBV12-4 with TRBJ2-7; 9 bases line up with TRBD1. The CDR3 runs 15 residues. With 6 bases clipped from V and 3 bases from J, the junction kept 9 bases outside the gene matches. The CDR3 DNA reads as TGTGCCAGCAGCTTGACCGGGACAGGGTTCTACGAGCAGTACTTC. This gives the protein CASSLTGTGFYEQYF.

This clonotype was observed a few times. The chain recombines TRBV6-1 with TRBJ2-1; 11 positions match TRBD2. The V gene end was trimmed by 3 bases and the J gene end by 7 bases; junction bases not matched to a gene: 2. This CDR3 has 14 amino acids. Germline V gives CDR1 MNHNS, CDR2 SASEGT. The CDR3 coding sequence is TGTGCCAGCAGTGAGGGACTAGCGGTAAATGAGCAGTTCTTC. Amino acid sequence: CASSEGLAVNEQFF.

The rearrangement uses TRBV30 and TRBJ2-7, with TRBD2 matching over 7 bases. Per germline, CDR1 GTSNPN and CDR2 SVGIG (reference sequence). V lost 8 bases and J lost 3; bases outside the gene matches: 7. The CDR3 runs to 12 residues. CDR3 DNA sequence: TGTGCCGTATGGGGAGGGAGCTACGAGCAGTACTTC. Protein product: CAVWGGSYEQYF.

This clonotype was recorded a few times. The chain is built from TRBV7-9 and TRBJ2-3, with D maybe TRBD1 (6 bases). Germline V CDR1 and CDR2: SEHNR, FQNEAQ (reference sequence). V was clipped by 5 bases and J by 2 bases, with 11 bases between them. The CDR3 runs to 14 residues. The DNA for the CDR3 is TGTGCCAGCAGCACAGGGTACAACACAGATACGCAGTATTTT. It translates to CASSTGYNTDTQYF.

The V gene is TRBV7-8, the J gene TRBJ1-6, with a weak D call TRBD1 (6 bases). This CDR3 region has 14 residues. V lost 1 base, J lost 10 bases, and 11 bases lay in between. The germline V gene has CDR1 SGHVS and CDR2 FQNEAQ. CDR3 bases: TGTGCCAGCAGCTTAGACAGGGCATCATCACCCCTCCACTTT. It is translated as CASSLDRASSPLHF. Drawing the rest from reference TRBV7-8 and TRBJ1-6, the complete variable domain is GAGVSQSPRYKVAKRGQDVALRCDPISGHVSLFWYQQALGQGPEFLTYFQNEAQLDKSGLPSDRFFAERPEGSVSTLKIQRTQQEDSAVYLCASSLDRASSPLHFGNGTRLTVT.

DNA for the CDR3: TGTGCCACCAGCGGCGGGACAGGGAGATTCCGCAATCAGCCCCAGCATTTT. The encoded protein is CATSGGTGRFRNQPQHF. The chain joins TRBV15 to TRBJ1-5; 9 nucleotides agree with TRBD1. CDR3 length: 17 residues. The ends lost 5 bases at V and 2 bases at J; junction bases unmatched: 10. Germline V gives CDR1 LNHNV, CDR2 YYDKDF (reference sequence).

This chain uses TRBV7-9 with TRBJ2-1, with 7 bases matching TRBD2. Germline CDR1 and CDR2: SEHNR and FQNEAQ (reference sequence). The CDR3 length is 16 residues. The V and J ends lost 6 bases and 3 bases, in that order; junction bases with no gene match: 11. CDR3 nucleotide sequence: TGTGCCAGCAGTCCCCCAGGGCTAGCGGACTACAATGAGCAGTTCTTC. This translates into CASSPPGLADYNEQFF.

The rearrangement links TRBV7-2 to TRBJ1-1; D perhaps matches TRBD1 (5 bases). Germline V gene lookup returns CDR1 SGHTA and CDR2 FQGNSA. This CDR3 comprises 14 residues. V was pared by 3 bases and J by 4 bases, with 12 bases between. The CDR3, as DNA: TGTGCCAGCAGCTTCACAGGACTAGGCACTGAAGCTTTCTTT. Amino acid sequence: CASSFTGLGTEAFF.

In this sample, this clonotype turned up a few times. J is TRBJ2-1 and V is TRBV5-1; TRBD2 aligns across 10 bases. The CDR3 extends over 14 amino acids. The ends lost 9 bases at V and 3 bases at J; junction bases unmatched: 6. Per the germline V gene, CDR1 is SGHRS and CDR2 is YFSETQ. The CDR3 coding sequence is TGCGCCACCGCTAGCGGGAGTTTCTACAATGAGCAGTTCTTC. Protein: CATASGSFYNEQFF.

The chain recombines TRBV12-3 or TRBV12-4 with TRBJ2-3; tentatively, D is TRBD1 or TRBD2 (6 bases each). V was cut by 0 bases and J by 9 bases, with 16 bases left in between. The CDR3 is 15 amino acids. The CDR3 coding sequence is TGTGCCAGCAGTTTAGCGGGGGGCACGGGAAGAACGCAGTATTTT. Translated: CASSLAGGTGRTQYF.

This clonotype appeared many times. The chain recombines TRBV12-3 or TRBV12-4 with TRBJ2-1; D is possibly TRBD1 (5 bases). There are 12 residues in the CDR3. CDR3 nucleotides: TGTGCTACAGGATGGGCCCGCAATGAGCAGTTCTTC. It yields the protein CATGWARNEQFF.

The chain links TRBV27 to TRBJ2-3; D is possibly TRBD1 or TRBD2 (7 bases each). In germline, CDR1 is MNHEY, CDR2 SMNVEV (reference sequence). The CDR3 extends over 14 amino acids. Deletions cut 5 bases from V and 4 bases from J, with 13 bases between. The CDR3, as DNA: TGTGCCAGCAGTCGTCAGGGGGGGGCAGATACGCAGTATTTT. Its translation is CASSRQGGADTQYF.

This clonotype occurred a few times. This chain links TRBV3-1 with TRBJ2-1; no definite D call. V lost 0 bases to trimming and J lost 4 bases, with 13 bases between them. The CDR3 contains 16 residues. Germline CDR1 and CDR2: LGHDT and YNNKEL (reference sequence). The CDR3 loop is CASSQEGSGVYNEQFF. The CDR3 DNA is TGTGCCAGCAGCCAAGAAGGATCAGGCGTTTACAATGAGCAGTTCTTC.